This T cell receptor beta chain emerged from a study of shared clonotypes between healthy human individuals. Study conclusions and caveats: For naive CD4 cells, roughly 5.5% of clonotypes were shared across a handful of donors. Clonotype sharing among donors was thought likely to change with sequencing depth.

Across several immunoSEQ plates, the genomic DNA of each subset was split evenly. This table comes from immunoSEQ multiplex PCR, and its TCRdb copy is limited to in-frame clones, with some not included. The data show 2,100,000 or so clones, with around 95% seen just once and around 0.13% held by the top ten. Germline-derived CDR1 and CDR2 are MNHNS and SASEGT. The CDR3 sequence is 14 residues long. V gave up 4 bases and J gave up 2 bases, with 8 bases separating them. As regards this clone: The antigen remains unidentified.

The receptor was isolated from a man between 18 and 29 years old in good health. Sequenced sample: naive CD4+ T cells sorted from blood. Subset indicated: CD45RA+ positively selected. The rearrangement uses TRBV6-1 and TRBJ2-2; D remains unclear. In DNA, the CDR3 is TGTGCCAGCAGTGCACTTATCAACACCGGGGAGCTGTTTTTT. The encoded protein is CASSALINTGELFF.